This T cell receptor (beta chain) came from a study of blood T cell repertoires in COVID-19. Across the study: Both acute and convalescent COVID-19 samples were obtained from the United States, Italy and Spain. In each case, the material was cDNA or gDNA derived from T cells, B-cell-depleted T cells, or PBMCs.

Authors' analysis steps: How many nucleated cells were present was estimated from reference gene primer amplification. Sequencing used immunoSEQ multiplex PCR; TCRdb keeps in-frame clones, though not all of them. The V and J calls and clone size are taken from that table; D and trimming were inferred from the DNA. The sample records roughly 130,000 clones, 80% to 90% being singletons. Trimming shortened V by 4 bases and J by 7 bases, and 12 bases separated the two germline ends. From germline, CDR1 is SGHRS and CDR2 YFSETQ. The CDR3 is made up of 14 amino acids. Material: peripheral blood. This clonotype was sampled from a man aged 40-49 years with acute or convalescent COVID-19. The chain links TRBV5-1 to TRBJ1-6; D remains unclear. The CDR3 spells CASSPETGNSPLHF. The CDR3 DNA is TGCGCCAGCAGCCCGGAGACGGGGAATTCACCCCTCCACTTT.